This entry concerns a single T cell receptor beta chain. Its antigen is currently unknown. This sample is part of a study of T cell responses to AZD1222 COVID-19 vaccine. TCRdb's table, derived via immunoSEQ multiplex PCR, lists solely in-frame clones and lacks some. The sample yields 150,000 to 200,000 clones, 90% to 95% seen once. V shed 4 bases and J 5 bases; nucleotides not matched to a gene: 12. The CDR3 is made up of 16 amino acids. Germline lookup yields CDR1 SGHKS and CDR2 YYEKEE (reference sequence). Findings and caveats of the study: Within unmutated variant regions lay the reported targets of nearly half of spike-specific TCRs. Most donors were white British, females outnumbered males, and clonal diversity was possibly underestimated. Spike-specific TCR breadth and depth went up after people got two AZD1222 doses. Across the whole spike, CD4 TCRs peaked at regions 160-218 and 743-854.

This TCR was recovered from an adult in good health. Sequences were derived from peripheral blood, sampled on day 0 of AZD1222 vaccination. The rearrangement joins TRBV5-5 to TRBJ1-1; the match to TRBD1 covers 9 bases. The CDR3 DNA reads as TGTGCCAGCAGCGCTCATTTAGGGACAGGGTTTACTGAAGCTTTCTTT. Amino acids: CASSAHLGTGFTEAFF.